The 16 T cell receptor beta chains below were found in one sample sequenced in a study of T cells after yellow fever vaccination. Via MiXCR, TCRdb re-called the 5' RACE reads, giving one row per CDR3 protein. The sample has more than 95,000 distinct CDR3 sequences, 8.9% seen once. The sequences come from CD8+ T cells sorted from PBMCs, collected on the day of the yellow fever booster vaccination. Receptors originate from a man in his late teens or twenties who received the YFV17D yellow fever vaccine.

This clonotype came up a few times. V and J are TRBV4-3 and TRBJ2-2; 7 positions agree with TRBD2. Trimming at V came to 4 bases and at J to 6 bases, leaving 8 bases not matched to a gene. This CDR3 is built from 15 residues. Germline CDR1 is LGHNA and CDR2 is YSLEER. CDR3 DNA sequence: TGCGCCAGCAGCCTCCTCGGGGGGTCCTCCGGGGAGCTGTTTTTT. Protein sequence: CASSLLGGSSGELFF.

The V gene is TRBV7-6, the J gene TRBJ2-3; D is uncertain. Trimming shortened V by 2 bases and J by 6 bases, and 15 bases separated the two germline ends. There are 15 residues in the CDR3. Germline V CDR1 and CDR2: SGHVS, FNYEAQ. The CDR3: CASSLNPNPPDTQYF. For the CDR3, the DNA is TGTGCCAGCAGCTTAAACCCTAACCCGCCTGATACGCAGTATTTT.

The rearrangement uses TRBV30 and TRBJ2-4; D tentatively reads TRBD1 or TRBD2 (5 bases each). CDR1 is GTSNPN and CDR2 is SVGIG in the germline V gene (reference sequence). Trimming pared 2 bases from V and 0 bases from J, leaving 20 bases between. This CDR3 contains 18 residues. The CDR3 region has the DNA TGTGCCTGGAGTACCTCCCGGGGCCGACAGCTAGCCAAAAACATTCAGTACTTC. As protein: CAWSTSRGRQLAKNIQYF.

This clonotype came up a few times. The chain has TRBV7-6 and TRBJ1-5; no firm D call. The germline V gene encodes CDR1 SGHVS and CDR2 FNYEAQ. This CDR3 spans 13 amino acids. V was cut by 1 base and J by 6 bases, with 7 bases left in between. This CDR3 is CASSLEEGQPQHF. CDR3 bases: TGTGCCAGCAGCTTAGAAGAGGGTCAGCCCCAGCATTTT.

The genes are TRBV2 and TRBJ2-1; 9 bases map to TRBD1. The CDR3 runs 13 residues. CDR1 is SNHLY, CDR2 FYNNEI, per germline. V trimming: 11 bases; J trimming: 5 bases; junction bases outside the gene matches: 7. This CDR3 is CAGQGTGNNEQFF. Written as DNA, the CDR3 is TGTGCCGGTCAAGGGACAGGGAACAATGAGCAGTTCTTC.

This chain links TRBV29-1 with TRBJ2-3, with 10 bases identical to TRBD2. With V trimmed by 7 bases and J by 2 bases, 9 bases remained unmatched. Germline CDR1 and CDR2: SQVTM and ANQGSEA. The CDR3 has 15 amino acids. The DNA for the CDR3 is TGCAGCGCCGGGAAGCGGGGGGGCTCCACAGATACGCAGTATTTT. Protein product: CSAGKRGGSTDTQYF.

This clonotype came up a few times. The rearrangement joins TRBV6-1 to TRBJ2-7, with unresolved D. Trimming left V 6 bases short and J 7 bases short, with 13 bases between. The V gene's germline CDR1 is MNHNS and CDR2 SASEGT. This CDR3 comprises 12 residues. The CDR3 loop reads CASRLPLLEQYF. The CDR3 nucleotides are TGTGCCAGCAGACTCCCCCTCTTGGAGCAGTACTTC.

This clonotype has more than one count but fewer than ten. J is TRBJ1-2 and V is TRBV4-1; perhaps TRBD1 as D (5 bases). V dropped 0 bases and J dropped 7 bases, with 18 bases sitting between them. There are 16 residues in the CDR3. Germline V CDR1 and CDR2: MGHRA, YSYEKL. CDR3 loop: CASSQEVTEGWFGYTF. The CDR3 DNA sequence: TGCGCCAGCAGCCAAGAGGTGACAGAGGGATGGTTTGGCTACACCTTC.

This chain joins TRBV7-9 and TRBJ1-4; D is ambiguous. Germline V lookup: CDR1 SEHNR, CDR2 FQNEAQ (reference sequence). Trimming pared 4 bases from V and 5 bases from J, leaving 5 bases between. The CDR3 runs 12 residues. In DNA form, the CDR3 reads TGTGCCAGCAGCTCGGGGAATGAAAAACTGTTTTTT. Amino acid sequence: CASSSGNEKLFF.

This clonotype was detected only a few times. CDR3 bases: TGCGCCAGCAGCCAAGATCTTGGGCCCTATTACTATGGCTACACCTTC. Amino acids: CASSQDLGPYYYGYTF. The chain joins TRBV4-3 to TRBJ1-2, with D uncertain. The CDR3 sequence is 16 residues long. Looked up from germline, CDR1 is LGHNA and CDR2 is YSLEER. The V and J ends lost 0 bases and 3 bases respectively, with 14 bases between them.

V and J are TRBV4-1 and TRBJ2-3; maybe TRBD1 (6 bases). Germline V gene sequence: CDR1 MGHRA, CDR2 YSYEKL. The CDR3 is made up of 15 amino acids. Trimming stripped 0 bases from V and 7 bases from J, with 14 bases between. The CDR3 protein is CASSQDWSRGNTQYF. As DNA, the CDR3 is TGCGCCAGCAGCCAAGATTGGTCCAGGGGAAATACGCAGTATTTT.

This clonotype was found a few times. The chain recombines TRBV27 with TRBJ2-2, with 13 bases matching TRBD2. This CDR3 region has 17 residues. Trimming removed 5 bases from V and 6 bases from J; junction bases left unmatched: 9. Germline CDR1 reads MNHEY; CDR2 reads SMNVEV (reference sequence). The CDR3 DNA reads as TGTGCCAGCAGTCTCGTCGGACTAGCGGGGGCCTCCGGGGAGCTGTTTTTT. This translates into CASSLVGLAGASGELFF.

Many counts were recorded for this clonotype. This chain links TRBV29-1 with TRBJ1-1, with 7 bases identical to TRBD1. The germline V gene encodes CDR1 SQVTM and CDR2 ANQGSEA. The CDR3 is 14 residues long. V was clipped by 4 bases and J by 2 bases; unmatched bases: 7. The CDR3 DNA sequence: TGCAGCGTTGGCCCGGGACAGCCAAACACTGAAGCTTTCTTT. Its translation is CSVGPGQPNTEAFF.

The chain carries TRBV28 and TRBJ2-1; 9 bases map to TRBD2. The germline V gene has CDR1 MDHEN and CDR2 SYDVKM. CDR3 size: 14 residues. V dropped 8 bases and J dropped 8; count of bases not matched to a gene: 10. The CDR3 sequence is CASAGRGGQDEQFF. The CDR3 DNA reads TGTGCCAGCGCTGGGCGGGGGGGCCAGGATGAGCAGTTCTTC. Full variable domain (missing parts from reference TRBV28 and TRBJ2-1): DVKVTQSSRYLVKRTGEKVFLECVQDMDHENMFWYRQDPGLGLRLIYFSYDVKMKEKGDIPEGYSVSREKKERFSLILESASTNQTSMYLCASAGRGGQDEQFFGPGTRLTVL.

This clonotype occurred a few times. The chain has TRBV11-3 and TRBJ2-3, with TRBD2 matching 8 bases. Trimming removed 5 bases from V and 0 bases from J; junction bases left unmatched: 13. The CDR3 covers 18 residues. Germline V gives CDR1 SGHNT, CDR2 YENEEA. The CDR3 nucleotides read TGTGCCAGCAGCCTCCCTCCTTCGCGGGGGGCCAGCACAGATACGCAGTATTTT. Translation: CASSLPPSRGASTDTQYF.

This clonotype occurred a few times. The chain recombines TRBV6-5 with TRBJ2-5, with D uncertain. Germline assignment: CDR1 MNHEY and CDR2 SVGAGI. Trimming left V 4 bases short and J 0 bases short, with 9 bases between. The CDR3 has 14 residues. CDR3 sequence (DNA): TGTGCCAGCAGTTCACAGAGATACCAAGAGACCCAGTACTTC. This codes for CASSSQRYQETQYF.